This TCR beta chain is from a study of Ad26.COV2.S vaccination and SARS-CoV-2 variants. Germline-derived CDR1 and CDR2 are LNHDA and SQIVND (reference sequence). CDR3 length: 14 amino acids. V was shortened by 9 bases and J by 5 bases, with 19 bases between the two germline ends. This table comes from immunoSEQ multiplex PCR, and its TCRdb copy is limited to in-frame clones, with some not included. The table records a few hundred thousand clones, approximately 92% of them present only once. Documented treatment: 15 to 20 received Ad26.COV2.S at low or high dose, single or two shots; 5 received placebo; per-sample allocation not given. Collection of samples fell on day 63 after the first vaccine or placebo injection.

The clonotype was recovered from a person aged 18 to 65 who received the Ad26.COV2.S COVID-19 vaccine or a placebo. The chain employs TRBV19 and TRBJ1-1; possibly TRBD1 for D (6 bases). Source: peripheral blood, taken in a trial of Ad26.COV2.S vaccine versus placebo. The CDR3 nucleotides read TGTGCCAGCAAGTCAGGGGCCAGGAATACTGAAGCTTTCTTT. Translation gives CASKSGARNTEAFF.